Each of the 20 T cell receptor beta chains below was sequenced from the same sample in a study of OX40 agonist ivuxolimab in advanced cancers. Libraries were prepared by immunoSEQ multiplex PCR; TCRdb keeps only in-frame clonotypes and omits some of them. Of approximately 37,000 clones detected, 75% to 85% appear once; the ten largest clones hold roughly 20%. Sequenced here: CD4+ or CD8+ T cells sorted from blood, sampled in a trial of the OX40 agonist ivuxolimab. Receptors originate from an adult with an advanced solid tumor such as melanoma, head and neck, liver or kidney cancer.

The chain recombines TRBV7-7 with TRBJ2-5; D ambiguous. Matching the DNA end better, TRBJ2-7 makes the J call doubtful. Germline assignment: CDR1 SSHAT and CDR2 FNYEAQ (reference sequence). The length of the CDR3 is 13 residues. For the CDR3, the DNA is TGTGCCAGCAGCCCAGAAGGCCGTATCGAGCAGTACTTC. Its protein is CASSPEGRIEQYF.

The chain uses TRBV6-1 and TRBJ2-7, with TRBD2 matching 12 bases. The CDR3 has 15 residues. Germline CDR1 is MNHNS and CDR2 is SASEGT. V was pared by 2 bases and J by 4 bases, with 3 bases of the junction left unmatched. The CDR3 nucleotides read TGTGCCAGCAGTGAACTAGCGGGAGGGCCGTACGAGCAGTACTTC. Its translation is CASSELAGGPYEQYF.

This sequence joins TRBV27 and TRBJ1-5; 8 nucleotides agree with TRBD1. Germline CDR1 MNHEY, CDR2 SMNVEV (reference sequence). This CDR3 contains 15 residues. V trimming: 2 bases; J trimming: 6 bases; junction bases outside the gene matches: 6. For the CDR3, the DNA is TGTGCCAGCAGTTTAGCAGGGGGCCCGGGTCAGCCCCAGCATTTT. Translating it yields CASSLAGGPGQPQHF.

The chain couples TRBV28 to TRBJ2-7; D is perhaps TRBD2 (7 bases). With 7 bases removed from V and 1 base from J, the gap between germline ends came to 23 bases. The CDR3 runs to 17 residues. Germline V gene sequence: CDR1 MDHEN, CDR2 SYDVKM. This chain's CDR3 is CASTPGGGGVLSYEQYF. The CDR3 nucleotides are TGTGCCAGCACCCCGGGGGGCGGGGGAGTATTGTCCTACGAGCAGTACTTC.

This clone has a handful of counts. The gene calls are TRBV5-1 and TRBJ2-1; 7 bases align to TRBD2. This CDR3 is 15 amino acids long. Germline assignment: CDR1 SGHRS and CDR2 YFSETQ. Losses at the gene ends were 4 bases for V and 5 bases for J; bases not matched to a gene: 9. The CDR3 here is CASSLLGGSNNEQFF. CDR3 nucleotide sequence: TGCGCCAGCAGCCTTCTGGGAGGGTCCAACAATGAGCAGTTCTTC.

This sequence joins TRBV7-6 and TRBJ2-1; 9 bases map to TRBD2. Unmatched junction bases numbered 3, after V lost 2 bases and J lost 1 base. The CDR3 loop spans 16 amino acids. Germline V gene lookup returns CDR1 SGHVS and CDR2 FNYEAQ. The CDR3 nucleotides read TGTGCCAGCAGCTTAACGGGACTAGCTTCCTACAATGAGCAGTTCTTC. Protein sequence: CASSLTGLASYNEQFF.

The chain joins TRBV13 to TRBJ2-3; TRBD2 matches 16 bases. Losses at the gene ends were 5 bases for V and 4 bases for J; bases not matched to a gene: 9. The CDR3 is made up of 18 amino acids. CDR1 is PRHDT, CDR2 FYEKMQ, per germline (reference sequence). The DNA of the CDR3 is TGTGCCAGCAGCCCGCCGGGACTAGCGGGGGGGCAGGCAGATACGCAGTATTTT. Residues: CASSPPGLAGGQADTQYF.

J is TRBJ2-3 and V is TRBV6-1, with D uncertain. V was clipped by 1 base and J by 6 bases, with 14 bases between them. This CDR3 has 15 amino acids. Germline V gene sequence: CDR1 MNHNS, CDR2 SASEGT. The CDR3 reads CASSEGDPLSDTQYF. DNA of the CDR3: TGTGCCAGCAGTGAAGGAGACCCTCTTTCCGATACGCAGTATTTT.

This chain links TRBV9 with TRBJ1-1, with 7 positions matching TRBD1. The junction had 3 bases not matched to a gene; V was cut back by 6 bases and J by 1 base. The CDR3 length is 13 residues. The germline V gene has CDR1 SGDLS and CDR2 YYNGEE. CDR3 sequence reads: CASNKGANTEAFF. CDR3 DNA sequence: TGTGCCAGCAACAAGGGGGCGAACACTGAAGCTTTCTTT.

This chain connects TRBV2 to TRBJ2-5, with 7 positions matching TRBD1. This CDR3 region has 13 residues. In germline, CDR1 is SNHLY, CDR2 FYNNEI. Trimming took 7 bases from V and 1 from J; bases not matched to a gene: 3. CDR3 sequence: CASTAGGQETQYF. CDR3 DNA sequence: TGTGCCAGCACCGCAGGGGGCCAAGAGACCCAGTACTTC.

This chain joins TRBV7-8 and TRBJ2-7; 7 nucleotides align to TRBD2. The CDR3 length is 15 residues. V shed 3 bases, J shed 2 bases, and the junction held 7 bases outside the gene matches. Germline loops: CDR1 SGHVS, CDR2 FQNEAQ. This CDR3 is CASSFRDYPTYEQYF. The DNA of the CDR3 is TGTGCCAGCAGCTTCCGGGACTACCCTACCTACGAGCAGTACTTC.

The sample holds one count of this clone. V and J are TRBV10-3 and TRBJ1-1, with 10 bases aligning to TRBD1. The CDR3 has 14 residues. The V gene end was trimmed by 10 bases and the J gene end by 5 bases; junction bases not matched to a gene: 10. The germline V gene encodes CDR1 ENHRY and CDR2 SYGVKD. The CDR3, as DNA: TGTGCCACCCAGACCGGGACAGGGGTAACTGAAGCTTTCTTT. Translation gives CATQTGTGVTEAFF.

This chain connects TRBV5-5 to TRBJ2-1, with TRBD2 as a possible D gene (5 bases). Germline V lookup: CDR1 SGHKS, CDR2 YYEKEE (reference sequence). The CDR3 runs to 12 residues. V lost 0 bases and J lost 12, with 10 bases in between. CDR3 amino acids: CASSLGAAGQFF. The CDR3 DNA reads TGTGCCAGCAGCTTGGGAGCGGCAGGGCAGTTCTTC.

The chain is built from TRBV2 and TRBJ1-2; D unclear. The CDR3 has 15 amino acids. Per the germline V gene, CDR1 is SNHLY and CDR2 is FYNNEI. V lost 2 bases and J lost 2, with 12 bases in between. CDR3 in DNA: TGTGCCAGCAGTGAAAAAGCAGGACCCAACTATGGCTACACCTTC. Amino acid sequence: CASSEKAGPNYGYTF. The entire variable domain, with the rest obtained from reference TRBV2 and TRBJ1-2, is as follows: EPEVTQTPSHQVTQMGQEVILRCVPISNHLYFYWYRQILGQKVEFLVSFYNNEISEKSEIFDDQFSVERPDGSNFTLKIRSTKLEDSAMYFCASSEKAGPNYGYTFGSGTRLTVV.

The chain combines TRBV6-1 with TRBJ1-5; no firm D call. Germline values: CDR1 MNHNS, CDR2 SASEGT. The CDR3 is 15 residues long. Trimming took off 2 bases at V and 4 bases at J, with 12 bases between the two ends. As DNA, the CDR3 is TGTGCCAGCAGTGAATATGAGGGCCCGAATCAGCCCCAGCATTTT. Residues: CASSEYEGPNQPQHF.

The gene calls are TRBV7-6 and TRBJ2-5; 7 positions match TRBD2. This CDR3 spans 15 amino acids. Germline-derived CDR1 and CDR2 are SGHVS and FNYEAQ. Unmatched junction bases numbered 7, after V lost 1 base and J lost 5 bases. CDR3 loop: CASSLGGGPGETQYF. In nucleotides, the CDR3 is TGTGCCAGCAGCTTAGGGGGAGGGCCTGGGGAGACCCAGTACTTC.

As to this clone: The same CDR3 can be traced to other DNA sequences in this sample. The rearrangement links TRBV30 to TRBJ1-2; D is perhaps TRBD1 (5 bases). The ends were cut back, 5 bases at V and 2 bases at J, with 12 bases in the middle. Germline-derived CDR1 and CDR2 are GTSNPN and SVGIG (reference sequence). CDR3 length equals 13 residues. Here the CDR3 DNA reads TGTGCCTGGGGGACGGGGGTGAACTATGGCTACACCTTC. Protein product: CAWGTGVNYGYTF. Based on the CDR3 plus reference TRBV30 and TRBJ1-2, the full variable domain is SQTIHQWPATLVQPVGSPLSLECTVEGTSNPNLYWYRQAAGRGLQLLFYSVGIGQISSEVPQNLSASRPQDRQFILSSKKLLLSDSGFYLCAWGTGVNYGYTFGSGTRLTVV.

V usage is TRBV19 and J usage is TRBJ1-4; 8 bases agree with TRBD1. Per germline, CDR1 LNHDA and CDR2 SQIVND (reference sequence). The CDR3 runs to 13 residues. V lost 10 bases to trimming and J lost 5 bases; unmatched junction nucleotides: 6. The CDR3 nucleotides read TGTGCCACCACCGGGACAGGAAATGAAAAACTGTTTTTT. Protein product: CATTGTGNEKLFF.

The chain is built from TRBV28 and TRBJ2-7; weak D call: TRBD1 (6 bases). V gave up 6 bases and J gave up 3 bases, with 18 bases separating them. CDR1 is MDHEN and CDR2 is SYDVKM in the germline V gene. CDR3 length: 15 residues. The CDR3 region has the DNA TGTGCCAGCAGCCCCCGAGCAGGGACATACTACGAGCAGTACTTC. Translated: CASSPRAGTYYEQYF.

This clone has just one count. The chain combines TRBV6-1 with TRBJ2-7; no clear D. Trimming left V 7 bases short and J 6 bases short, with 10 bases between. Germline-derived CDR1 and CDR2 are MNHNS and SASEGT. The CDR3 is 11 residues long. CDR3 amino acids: CASKDGPEQYF. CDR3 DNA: TGTGCCAGCAAAGATGGGCCCGAGCAGTACTTC.